This T cell receptor (beta chain) was documented in a study of T cell clonotyping in hematopoietic cell transplantation. Samples: about 28 days before transplant, then days 30, 100 and 180 after. Points from the study as a whole: Recipient TCR diversity dropped after transplant; expanded clonotypes rose from day 30 to 180. Few recipient clonotypes overlapped donors; over 95% were de novo at given depth. Cells were unsorted, so CD4 and CD8 contributions were not separated.

The assay was immunoSEQ multiplex PCR, and TCRdb's table has in-frame clones only and misses some. Altogether about 29,000 clones are present, 92% being singletons, with the ten largest covering about 10%. Details on this clone: Its antigen is currently unknown.

Germline V gene sequence: CDR1 MNHNS, CDR2 SASEGT. The CDR3 sequence is 15 residues long. The V segment lost 1 base and the J segment 6 bases; nucleotides outside the gene matches: 9. J is TRBJ2-7 and V is TRBV6-1, with TRBD1 identical over 7 bases. The source of this sequence is a female patient aged 50-59 years who had an allogeneic stem cell transplant from a related donor, so the T cells may come from the graft donor. Some clones in this sample may be carry-over from other donors' samples. Sequences were derived from PBMCs, sampled 100 days after allogeneic stem cell transplant. The CDR3 DNA reads as TGTGCCAGCAGTGAAGGGCCCAAGACAGGGCGCGAGCAGTACTTC. This encodes CASSEGPKTGREQYF.